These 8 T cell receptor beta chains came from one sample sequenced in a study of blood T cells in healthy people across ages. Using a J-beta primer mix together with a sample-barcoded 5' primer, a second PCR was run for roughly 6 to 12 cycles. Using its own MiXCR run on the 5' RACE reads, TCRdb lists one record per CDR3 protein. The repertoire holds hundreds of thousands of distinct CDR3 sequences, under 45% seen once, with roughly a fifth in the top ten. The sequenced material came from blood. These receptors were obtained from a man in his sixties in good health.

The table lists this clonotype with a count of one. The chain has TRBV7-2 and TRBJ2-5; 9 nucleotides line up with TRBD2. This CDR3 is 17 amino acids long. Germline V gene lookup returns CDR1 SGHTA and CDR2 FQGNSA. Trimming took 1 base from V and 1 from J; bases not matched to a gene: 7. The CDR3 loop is CASSLGRGGVIQETQYF. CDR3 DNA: TGTGCCAGCAGCTTAGGGCGGGGGGGCGTTATCCAAGAGACCCAGTACTTC.

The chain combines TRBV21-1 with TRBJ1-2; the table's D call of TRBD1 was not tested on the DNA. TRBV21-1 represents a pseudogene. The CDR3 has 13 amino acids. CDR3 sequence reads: CASRQQGPHGYTF. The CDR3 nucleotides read TGTGCCAGCCGACAACAGGGGCCCCATGGCTACACCTTC.

The CDR3 loop reads CASSLPGGQLYGYTF. In DNA form, the CDR3 reads TGTGCCAGCAGCTTGCCAGGCGGACAGCTCTATGGCTACACCTTC. The rearrangement joins TRBV5-4 to TRBJ1-2; weak D call: TRBD1 (6 bases). CDR1 is SGHNT and CDR2 is YYREEE in the germline V gene (reference sequence). The CDR3 is 15 amino acids. V dropped 1 base and J dropped 4 bases, with 14 bases sitting between them.

The CDR3 loop is CASSLVTGRGAFF. In nucleotides, the CDR3 is TGTGCCAGCAGCTTAGTTACAGGGCGAGGAGCTTTCTTT. The chain combines TRBV7-9 with TRBJ1-1; a weak D match, TRBD1 (6 bases). The CDR3 spans 13 residues. Germline V gene data show CDR1 as SEHNR and CDR2 as FQNEAQ (reference sequence). The V end lost 1 base, the J end lost 10 bases, and 13 bases lay between the germline ends.

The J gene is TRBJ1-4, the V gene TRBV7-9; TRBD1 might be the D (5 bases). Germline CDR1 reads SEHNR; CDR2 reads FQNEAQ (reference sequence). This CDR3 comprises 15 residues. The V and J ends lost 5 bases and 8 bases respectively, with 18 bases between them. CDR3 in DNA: TGTGCCAGCAGCCCCCGACTCGGCGGGGGAGAAAAACTGTTTTTT. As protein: CASSPRLGGGEKLFF.

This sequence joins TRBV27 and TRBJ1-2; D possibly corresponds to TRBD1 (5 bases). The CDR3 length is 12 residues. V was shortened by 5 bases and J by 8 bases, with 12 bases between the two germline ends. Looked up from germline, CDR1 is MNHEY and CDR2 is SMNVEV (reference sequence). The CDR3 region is CASSPQGVGYTF. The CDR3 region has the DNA TGTGCCAGCAGTCCCCAGGGAGTCGGCTACACCTTC.

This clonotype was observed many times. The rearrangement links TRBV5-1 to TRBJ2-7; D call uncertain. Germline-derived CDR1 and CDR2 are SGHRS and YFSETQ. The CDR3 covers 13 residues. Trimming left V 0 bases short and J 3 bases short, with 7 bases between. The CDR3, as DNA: TGCGCCAGCAGCTTGGAGGTCCTCTACGAGCAGTACTTC. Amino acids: CASSLEVLYEQYF. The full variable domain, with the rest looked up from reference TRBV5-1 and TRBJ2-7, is KAGVTQTPRYLIKTRGQQVTLSCSPISGHRSVSWYQQTPGQGLQFLFEYFSETQRNKGNFPGRFSGRQFSNSRSEMNVSTLELGDSALYLCASSLEVLYEQYFGPGTRLTVT.

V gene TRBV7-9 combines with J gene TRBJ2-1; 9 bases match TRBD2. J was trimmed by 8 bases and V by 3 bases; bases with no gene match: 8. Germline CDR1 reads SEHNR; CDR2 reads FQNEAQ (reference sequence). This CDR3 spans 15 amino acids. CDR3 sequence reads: CASSFSGGYPDEQFF. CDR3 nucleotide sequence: TGTGCCAGCAGCTTTAGCGGGGGCTATCCCGATGAGCAGTTCTTC.